The clone carrying this T cell receptor beta chain was counted at least ten times. No antigen is known for it. The V gene's germline CDR1 is SGHDT and CDR2 YYEEEE. The V and J ends lost 0 bases and 4 bases respectively, with 11 bases between them. CDR3 length: 15 amino acids. This entry belongs to a study of metastatic and nonmetastatic thyroid tumors. Whole-study results and caveats: Reportedly, malignant thyroid tumors had significantly higher TCR beta diversity than benign nodules, in blood and tumor.

No treatment of any kind had been given to any patient before thyroid surgery. With MiXCR, TCRdb reprocessed the PCR reads. The table records around 20,000 clones, 25% to 30% of them present only once. This chain links TRBV5-6 with TRBJ2-1; D remains unclear. The receptor was derived from a female donor with papillary thyroid cancer or a benign thyroid nodule (not recorded which). Some clones in this sample may be carry-over from other donors' samples. Specimen: tumor tissue. CDR3 in amino acids: CASSLAGGYYNEQFF. The DNA for the CDR3 is TGTGCCAGCAGCTTGGCCGGTGGATATTACAATGAGCAGTTCTTC. Using reference TRBV5-6 and TRBJ2-1 for the parts outside the CDR3, the full variable domain is DAGVTQSPTHLIKTRGQQVTLRCSPKSGHDTVSWYQQALGQGPQFIFQYYEEEERQRGNFPDRFSGHQFPNYSSELNVNALLLGDSALYLCASSLAGGYYNEQFFGPGTRLTVL.